The source of this TCR beta chain is a study of cytomegalovirus exposure and HLA in healthy donors. PCR amplification relied on 60 Vbeta primers (plus 13 Jbeta primers). Clones were read by immunoSEQ multiplex PCR, and TCRdb kept only the in-frame ones, dropping some. The sample lists roughly 150,000 clones; roughly 80% were seen once. Germline CDR1 is MGHRA and CDR2 is YSYEKL. The V segment lost 5 bases and the J segment 5 bases; nucleotides outside the gene matches: 11. CDR3 size: 15 residues. The sequenced sample was PBMCs. V usage is TRBV4-1 and J usage is TRBJ1-2, with 7 positions matching TRBD1. The sequence derives from a male donor in good health and CMV-seropositive. In DNA, the CDR3 is TGCGCCAGCAGCGACTTACTGACAGGGACGTATGGCTACACCTTC. It specifies CASSDLLTGTYGYTF.